Following are 3 T cell receptor beta chains from one sample sequenced in a study of T cell responses to AZD1222 COVID-19 vaccine (dated by TCRdb to about 2021). This sample's time point label indicates: baseline before first vaccination. Read against the paper, the sample's treatment or condition label means: meningococcal conjugate vaccine given as trial control. The library was made by the immunoSEQ multiplex PCR assay. TCRdb took this table from immuneACCESS and kept in-frame rearrangements with V and J called. Such tables lack part of the clones; where checked against another copy, unresolved V genes explain under half of the gap, and the rest is unexplained. The sample includes 100,000 to 150,000 clones, with roughly 91% observed a single time. Roughly 11% of the sample is taken by the ten largest. This specimen was peripheral blood, taken on day 0 of MenACWY control vaccination. The receptors were sampled from an adult in good health.

The chain joins TRBV3-1 (or the pseudogene TRBV3-2) to TRBJ2-5; D is uncertain. The CDR3 consists of 14 residues. V was shortened by 2 bases and J by 5 bases, with 12 bases between the two germline ends. Germline V gives CDR1 LGHDT, CDR2 YNNKEL (reference sequence). The DNA of the CDR3 is TGTGCCAGCAGCCAAAGAGCGACATCGGAGACCCAGTACTTC. Translated, it gives CASSQRATSETQYF.

The chain combines TRBV24-1 with TRBJ2-7; the match to TRBD1 covers 10 bases. CDR1 is KGHDR and CDR2 is SFDVKD in the germline V gene. Losses at the gene ends were 3 bases for V and 5 bases for J; bases not matched to a gene: 6. This CDR3 has 15 residues. The CDR3 sequence is CATSDKPGTGDEQYF. The CDR3 DNA follows: TGTGCCACCAGTGATAAACCTGGGACAGGGGACGAGCAGTACTTC.

The chain carries TRBV15 and TRBJ2-3; 11 nucleotides match TRBD2. V lost 1 base to trimming and J lost 5 bases; unmatched junction nucleotides: 8. In germline, CDR1 is LNHNV, CDR2 YYDKDF (reference sequence). The CDR3 sequence is 17 residues long. CDR3 sequence (DNA): TGTGCCACCAGCAGAGCCTTACTAGCGGGAGACTTAGATACGCAGTATTTT. This gives the protein CATSRALLAGDLDTQYF.